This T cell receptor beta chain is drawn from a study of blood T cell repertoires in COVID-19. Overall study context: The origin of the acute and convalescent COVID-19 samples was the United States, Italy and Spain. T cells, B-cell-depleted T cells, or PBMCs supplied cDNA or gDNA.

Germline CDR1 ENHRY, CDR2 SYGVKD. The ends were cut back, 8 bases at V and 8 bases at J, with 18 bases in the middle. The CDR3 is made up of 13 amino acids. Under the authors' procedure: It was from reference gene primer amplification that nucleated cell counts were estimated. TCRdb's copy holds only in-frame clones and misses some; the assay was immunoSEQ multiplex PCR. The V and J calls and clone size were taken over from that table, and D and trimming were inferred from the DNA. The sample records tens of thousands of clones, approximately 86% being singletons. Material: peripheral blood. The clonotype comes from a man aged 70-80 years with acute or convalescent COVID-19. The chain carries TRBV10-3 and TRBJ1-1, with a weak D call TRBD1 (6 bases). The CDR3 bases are TGTGCCATCGCGACAGGTAATTACGGAGAAGCTTTCTTT. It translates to CAIATGNYGEAFF.